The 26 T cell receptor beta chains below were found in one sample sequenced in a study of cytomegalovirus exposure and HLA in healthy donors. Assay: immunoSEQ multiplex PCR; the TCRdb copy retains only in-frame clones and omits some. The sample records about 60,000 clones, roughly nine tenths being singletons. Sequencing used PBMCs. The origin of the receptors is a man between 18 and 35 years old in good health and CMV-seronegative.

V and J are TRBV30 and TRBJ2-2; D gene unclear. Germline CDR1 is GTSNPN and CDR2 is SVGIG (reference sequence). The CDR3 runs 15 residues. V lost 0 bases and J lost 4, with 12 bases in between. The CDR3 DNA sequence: TGTGCCTGGAGTGTAATGAGTGGTGGCACCGGGGAGCTGTTTTTT. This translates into CAWSVMSGGTGELFF. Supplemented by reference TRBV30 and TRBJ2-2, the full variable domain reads SQTIHQWPATLVQPVGSPLSLECTVEGTSNPNLYWYRQAAGRGLQLLFYSVGIGQISSEVPQNLSASRPQDRQFILSSKKLLLSDSGFYLCAWSVMSGGTGELFFGEGSRLTVL.

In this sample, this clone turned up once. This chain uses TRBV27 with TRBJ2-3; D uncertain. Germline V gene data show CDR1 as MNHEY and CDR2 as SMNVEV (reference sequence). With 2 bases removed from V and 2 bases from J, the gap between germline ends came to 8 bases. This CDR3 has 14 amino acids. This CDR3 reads CASSLGLNTDTQYF. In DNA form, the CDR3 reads TGTGCCAGCAGTTTAGGTCTAAACACAGATACGCAGTATTTT.

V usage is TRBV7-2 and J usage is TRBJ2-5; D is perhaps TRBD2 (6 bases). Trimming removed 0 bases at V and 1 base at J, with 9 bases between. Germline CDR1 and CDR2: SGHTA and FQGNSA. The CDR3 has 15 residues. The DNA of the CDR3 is TGTGCCAGCAGCTTAGCGCGGGGTTTCCAAGAGACCCAGTACTTC. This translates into CASSLARGFQETQYF.

The CDR3 loop is CASSLGVFFNPHEQYF. CDR3 sequence (DNA): TGTGCCAGCAGCCTGGGAGTATTCTTCAACCCCCACGAGCAGTACTTC. The rearrangement uses TRBV28 and TRBJ2-7, with D perhaps matching TRBD2 (5 bases). Trimming stripped 6 bases from V and 5 bases from J, with 23 bases between. CDR1 MDHEN and CDR2 SYDVKM come from the germline V gene. The CDR3 runs to 16 residues.

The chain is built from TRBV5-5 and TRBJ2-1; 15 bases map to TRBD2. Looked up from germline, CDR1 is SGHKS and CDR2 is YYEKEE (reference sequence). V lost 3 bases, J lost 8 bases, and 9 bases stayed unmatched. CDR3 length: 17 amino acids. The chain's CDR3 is CASSWGGLAGGVYEQFF. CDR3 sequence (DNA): TGTGCCAGCAGCTGGGGGGGACTAGCGGGAGGAGTATATGAGCAGTTCTTC.

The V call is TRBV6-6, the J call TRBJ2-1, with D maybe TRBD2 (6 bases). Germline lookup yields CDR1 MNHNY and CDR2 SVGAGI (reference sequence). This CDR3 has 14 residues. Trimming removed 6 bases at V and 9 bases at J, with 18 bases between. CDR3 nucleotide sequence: TGTGCCAGCAGCATCAGCGGGCCTCATGGTGAGCAGTTCTTC. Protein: CASSISGPHGEQFF.

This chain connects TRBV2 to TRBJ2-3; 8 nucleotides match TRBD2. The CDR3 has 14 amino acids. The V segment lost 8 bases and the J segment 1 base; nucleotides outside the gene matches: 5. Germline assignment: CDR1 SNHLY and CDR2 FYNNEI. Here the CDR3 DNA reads TGTGCCAGCGGACTAGCAGAGCGCACAGATACGCAGTATTTT. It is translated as CASGLAERTDTQYF.

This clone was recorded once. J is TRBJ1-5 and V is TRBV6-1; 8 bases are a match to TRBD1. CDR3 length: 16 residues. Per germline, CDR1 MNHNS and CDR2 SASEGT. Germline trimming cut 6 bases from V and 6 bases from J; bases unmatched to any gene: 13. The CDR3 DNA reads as TGTGCCAGCAGAGAAAATACCGGGACAGGAGGTCAGCCCCAGCATTTT. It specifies CASRENTGTGGQPQHF.

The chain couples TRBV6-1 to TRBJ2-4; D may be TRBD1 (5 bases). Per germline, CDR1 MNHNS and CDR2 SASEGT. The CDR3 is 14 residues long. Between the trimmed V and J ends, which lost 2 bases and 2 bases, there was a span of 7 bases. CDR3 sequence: CASSERGSKNIQYF. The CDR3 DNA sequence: TGTGCCAGCAGTGAAAGGGGTTCCAAAAACATTCAGTACTTC.

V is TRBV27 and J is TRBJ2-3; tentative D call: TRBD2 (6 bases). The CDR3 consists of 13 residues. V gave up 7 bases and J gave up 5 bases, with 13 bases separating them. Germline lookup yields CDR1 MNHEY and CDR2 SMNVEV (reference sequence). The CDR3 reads CASTRGGGDTQYF. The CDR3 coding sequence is TGTGCCAGCACTCGGGGAGGTGGAGATACGCAGTATTTT.

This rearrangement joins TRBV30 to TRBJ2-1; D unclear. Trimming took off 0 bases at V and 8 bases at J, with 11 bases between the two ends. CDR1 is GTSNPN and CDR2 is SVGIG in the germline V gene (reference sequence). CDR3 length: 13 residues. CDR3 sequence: CAWSVLSFDEQFF. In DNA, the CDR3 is TGTGCCTGGAGTGTACTGAGTTTCGATGAGCAGTTCTTC. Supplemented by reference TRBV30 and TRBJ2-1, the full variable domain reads SQTIHQWPATLVQPVGSPLSLECTVEGTSNPNLYWYRQAAGRGLQLLFYSVGIGQISSEVPQNLSASRPQDRQFILSSKKLLLSDSGFYLCAWSVLSFDEQFFGPGTRLTVL.

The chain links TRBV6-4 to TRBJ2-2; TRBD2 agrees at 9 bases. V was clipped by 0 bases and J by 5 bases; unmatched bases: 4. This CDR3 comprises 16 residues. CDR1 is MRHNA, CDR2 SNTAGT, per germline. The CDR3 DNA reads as TGTGCCAGCAGTGACTCGCCTAGCGGGACAACCGGGGAGCTGTTTTTT. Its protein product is CASSDSPSGTTGELFF.

The CDR3 spells CASTRPTGPGYGYTF. The CDR3 coding sequence is TGTGCCAGCACCCGACCGACAGGCCCTGGCTATGGCTACACCTTC. The chain joins TRBV28 to TRBJ1-2, with a weak D call TRBD1 (6 bases). From germline, CDR1 is MDHEN and CDR2 SYDVKM. CDR3 length: 15 residues. Trimming stripped 7 bases from V and 4 bases from J, with 19 bases between.

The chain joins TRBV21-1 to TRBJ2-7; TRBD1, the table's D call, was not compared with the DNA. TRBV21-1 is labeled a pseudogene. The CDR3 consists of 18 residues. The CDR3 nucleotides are TGTGCCAGCAGCAAAGATGGTCCGGTCACTGGACATGCCTACGAGCAGTACTTC. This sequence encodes CASSKDGPVTGHAYEQYF.

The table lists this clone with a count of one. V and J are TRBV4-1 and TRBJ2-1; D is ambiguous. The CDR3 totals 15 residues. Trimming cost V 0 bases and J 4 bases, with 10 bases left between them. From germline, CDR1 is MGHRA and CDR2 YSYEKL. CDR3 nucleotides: TGCGCCAGCAGCCAAGAGTGGGCAGCTTACAATGAGCAGTTCTTC. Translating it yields CASSQEWAAYNEQFF.

The CDR3 spells CASSYSPSGRTGELFF. The CDR3 DNA follows: TGTGCCAGCAGTTACTCCCCTAGCGGGAGGACCGGGGAGCTGTTTTTT. This sequence joins TRBV6-5 and TRBJ2-2; 11 bases match TRBD2. Germline lookup yields CDR1 MNHEY and CDR2 SVGAGI. The CDR3 spans 16 residues. J gave up 5 bases and V 0 bases, and 2 bases lay outside the gene matches.

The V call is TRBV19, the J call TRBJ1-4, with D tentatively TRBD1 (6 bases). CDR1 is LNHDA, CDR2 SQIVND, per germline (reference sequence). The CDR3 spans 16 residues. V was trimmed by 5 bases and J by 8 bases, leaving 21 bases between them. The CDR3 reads CASSPTGWSSGEKLFF. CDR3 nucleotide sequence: TGTGCCAGTAGTCCGACAGGCTGGAGCTCTGGGGAAAAACTGTTTTTT.

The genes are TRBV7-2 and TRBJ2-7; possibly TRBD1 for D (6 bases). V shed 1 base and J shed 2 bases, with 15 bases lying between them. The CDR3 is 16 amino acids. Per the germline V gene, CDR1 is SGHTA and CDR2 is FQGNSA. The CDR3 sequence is CASSLGWDKSAYEQYF. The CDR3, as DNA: TGTGCCAGCAGCTTAGGGTGGGACAAAAGCGCCTACGAGCAGTACTTC. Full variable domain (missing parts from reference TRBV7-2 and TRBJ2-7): GAGVSQSPSNKVTEKGKDVELRCDPISGHTALYWYRQSLGQGLEFLIYFQGNSAPDKSGLPSDRFSAERTGGSVSTLTIQRTQQEDSAVYLCASSLGWDKSAYEQYFGPGTRLTVT.

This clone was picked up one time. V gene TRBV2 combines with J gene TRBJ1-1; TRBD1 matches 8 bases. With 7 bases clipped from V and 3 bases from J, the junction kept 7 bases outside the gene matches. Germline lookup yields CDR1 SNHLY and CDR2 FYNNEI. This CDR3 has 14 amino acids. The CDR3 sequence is CASKLQGVDTEAFF. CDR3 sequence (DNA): TGTGCCAGCAAGCTACAGGGGGTTGACACTGAAGCTTTCTTT.

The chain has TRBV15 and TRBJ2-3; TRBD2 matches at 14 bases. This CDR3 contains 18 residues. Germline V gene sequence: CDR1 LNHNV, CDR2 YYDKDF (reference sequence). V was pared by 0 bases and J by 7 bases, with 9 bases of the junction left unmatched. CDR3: CATSREPLGLAGDYTQYF. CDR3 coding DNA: TGTGCCACCAGCAGAGAGCCCCTGGGACTAGCGGGAGATTATACGCAGTATTTT.

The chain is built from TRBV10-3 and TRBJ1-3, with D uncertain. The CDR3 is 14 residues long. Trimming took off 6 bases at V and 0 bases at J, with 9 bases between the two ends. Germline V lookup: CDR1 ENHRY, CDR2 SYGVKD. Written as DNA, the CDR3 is TGTGCCATCAGGACCGACTCCTCTGGAAACACCATATATTTT. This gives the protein CAIRTDSSGNTIYF.

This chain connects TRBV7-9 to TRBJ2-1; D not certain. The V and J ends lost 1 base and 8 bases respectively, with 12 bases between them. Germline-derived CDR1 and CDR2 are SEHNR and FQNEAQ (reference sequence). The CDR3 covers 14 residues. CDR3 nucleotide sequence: TGTGCCAGCAGCTTAGTCGGTCTTTACCATGAGCAGTTCTTC. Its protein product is CASSLVGLYHEQFF.

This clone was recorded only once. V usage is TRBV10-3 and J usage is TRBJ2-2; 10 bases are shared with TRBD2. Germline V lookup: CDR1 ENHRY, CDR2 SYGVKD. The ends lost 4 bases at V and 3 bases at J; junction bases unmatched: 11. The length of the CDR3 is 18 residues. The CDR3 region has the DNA TGTGCCATCAGTGGATCCGGAGCGGGAGGGCCGTACACCGGGGAGCTGTTTTTT. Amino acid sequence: CAISGSGAGGPYTGELFF.

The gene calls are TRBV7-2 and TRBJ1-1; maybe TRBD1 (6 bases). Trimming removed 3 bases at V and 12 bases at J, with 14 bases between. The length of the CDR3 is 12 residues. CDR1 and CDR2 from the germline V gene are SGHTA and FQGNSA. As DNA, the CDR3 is TGTGCCAGCAGCTTCGGGGGGCCTGGGACTTTCTTT. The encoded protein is CASSFGGPGTFF.

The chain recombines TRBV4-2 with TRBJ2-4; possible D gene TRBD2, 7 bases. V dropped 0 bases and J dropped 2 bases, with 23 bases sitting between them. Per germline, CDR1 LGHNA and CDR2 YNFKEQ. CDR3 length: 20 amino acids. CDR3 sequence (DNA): TGTGCCAGCAGCCAAGATGTGGGGTTTGAGGGGGGGGCACCCAAAAACATTCAGTACTTC. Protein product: CASSQDVGFEGGAPKNIQYF.

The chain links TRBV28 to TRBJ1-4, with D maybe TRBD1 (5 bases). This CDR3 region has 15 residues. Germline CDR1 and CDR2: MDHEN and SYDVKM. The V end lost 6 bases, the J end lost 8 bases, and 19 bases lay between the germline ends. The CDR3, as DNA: TGTGCCAGCAGCTCCCCCCAGGGTTGGGGCGAAAAACTGTTTTTT. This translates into CASSSPQGWGEKLFF.